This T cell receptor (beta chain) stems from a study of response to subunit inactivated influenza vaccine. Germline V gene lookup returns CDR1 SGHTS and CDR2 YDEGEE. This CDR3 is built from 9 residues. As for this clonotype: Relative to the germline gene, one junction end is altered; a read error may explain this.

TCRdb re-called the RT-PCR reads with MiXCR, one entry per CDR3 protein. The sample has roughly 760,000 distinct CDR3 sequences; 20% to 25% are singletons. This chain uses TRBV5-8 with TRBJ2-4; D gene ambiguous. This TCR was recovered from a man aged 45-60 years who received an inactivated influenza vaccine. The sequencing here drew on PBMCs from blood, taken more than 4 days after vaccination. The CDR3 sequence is CASTQIMDF. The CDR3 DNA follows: TGTGCCAGCACGCAGATCATGGACTTC.